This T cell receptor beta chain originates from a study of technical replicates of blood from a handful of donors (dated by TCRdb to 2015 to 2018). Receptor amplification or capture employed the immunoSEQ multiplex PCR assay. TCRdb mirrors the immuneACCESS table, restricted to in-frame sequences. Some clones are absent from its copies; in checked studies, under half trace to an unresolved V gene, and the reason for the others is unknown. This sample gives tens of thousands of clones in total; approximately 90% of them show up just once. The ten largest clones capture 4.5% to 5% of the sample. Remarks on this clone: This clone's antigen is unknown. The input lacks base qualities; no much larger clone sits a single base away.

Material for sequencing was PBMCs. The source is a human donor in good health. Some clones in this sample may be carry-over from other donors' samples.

The CDR3 region has the sequence CAAHEGGTEAFF. The nucleotides read TGTGCCGCCCACGAGGGTGGCACTGAAGCTTTCTTT. The V gene is TRBV10-3 and the J gene is TRBJ1-1; the D gene remains uncertain. The CDR3 starts with the cysteine, ends with the phenylalanine, and has 12 residues. Only the CDR3 portion is preserved as DNA: 36 bases, with reading frame beginning at the first base. As encoded in the germline V gene, CDR1 is ENHRY while CDR2 is SYGVKD. At the junction V is shortened by 11 bases and J by 4 bases, with 14 bases in between.